This T cell receptor beta chain came from a study of blood T cell repertoires in COVID-19. Overall study context: Samples representing acute and convalescent COVID-19 were sourced from the United States, Italy and Spain.

Per the original methods: Amplified reference gene primers provided the basis for estimating nucleated cell counts. Data came from immunoSEQ multiplex PCR; TCRdb stores just in-frame clones and leaves some out. D and trimming were read from the DNA, whereas the V and J calls and clone size are those reported in that table. The sample shows about 210,000 clones, approximately 80% of them seen only once. Assignment of participants to cohorts was predicated upon participant-reported clinical history. Cohort 3 donors counted as recovered after two negative PCRs, clearance, or resolved symptoms. V gave up 0 bases and J gave up 7 bases, with 10 bases separating them. The CDR3 is made up of 15 amino acids. CDR1 and CDR2 from the germline V gene are LNHNV and YYDKDF (reference sequence).

This chain uses TRBV15 with TRBJ1-6, with D perhaps TRBD1 (5 bases). Material for sequencing was PBMCs or T cells enriched from blood (not recorded which). This receptor was taken from a man aged 35 to 55 who had recovered from COVID-19. The CDR3, as DNA: TGTGCCACCAGCAGAGATCGGGCAGGGAATTCACCCCTCCACTTT. Translating gives CATSRDRAGNSPLHF.